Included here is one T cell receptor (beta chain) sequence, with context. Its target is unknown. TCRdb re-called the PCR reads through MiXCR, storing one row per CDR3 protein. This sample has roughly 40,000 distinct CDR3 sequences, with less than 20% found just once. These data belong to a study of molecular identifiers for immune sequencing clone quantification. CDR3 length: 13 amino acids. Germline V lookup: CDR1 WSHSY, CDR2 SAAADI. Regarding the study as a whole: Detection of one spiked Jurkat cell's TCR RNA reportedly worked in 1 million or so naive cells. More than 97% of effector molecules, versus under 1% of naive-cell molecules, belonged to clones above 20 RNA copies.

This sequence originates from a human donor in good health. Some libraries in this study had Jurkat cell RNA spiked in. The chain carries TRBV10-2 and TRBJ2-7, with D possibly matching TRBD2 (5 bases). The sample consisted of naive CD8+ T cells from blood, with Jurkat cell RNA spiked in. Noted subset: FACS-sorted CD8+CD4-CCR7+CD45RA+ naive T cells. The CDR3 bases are TGCACTCCAGCACGTCCGGGAACCTACGAGCAGTACTTC. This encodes CTPARPGTYEQYF.